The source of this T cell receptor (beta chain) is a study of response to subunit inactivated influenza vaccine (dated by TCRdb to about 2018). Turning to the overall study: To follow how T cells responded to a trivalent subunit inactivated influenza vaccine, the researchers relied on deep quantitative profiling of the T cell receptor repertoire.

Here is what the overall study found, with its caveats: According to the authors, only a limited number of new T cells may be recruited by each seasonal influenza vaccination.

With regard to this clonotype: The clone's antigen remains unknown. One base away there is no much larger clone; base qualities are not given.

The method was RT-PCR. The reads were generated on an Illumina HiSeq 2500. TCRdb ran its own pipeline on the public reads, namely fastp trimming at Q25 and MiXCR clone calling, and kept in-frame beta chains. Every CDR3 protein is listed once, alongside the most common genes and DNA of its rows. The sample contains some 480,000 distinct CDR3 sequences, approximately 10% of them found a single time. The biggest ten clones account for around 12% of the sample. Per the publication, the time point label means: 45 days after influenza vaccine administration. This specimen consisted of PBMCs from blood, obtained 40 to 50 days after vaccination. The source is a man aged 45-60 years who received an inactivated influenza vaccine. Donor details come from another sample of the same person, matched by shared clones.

In nucleotides, the sequence is TGTGCCAGCAGCGTGGACGGCAACGTCCTGACTTTC. Protein translation: CASSVDGNVLTF. The rearranged chain carries TRBV9 and TRBJ2-6, with the D gene call left open. V is clipped by 2 bases and J by 9 bases, and the sequence between their germline boundaries is 6 bases long. Based on the germline V gene, the CDR1 and CDR2 sequences are SGDLS and YYNGEE. The CDR3 runs 12 amino acids, cysteine and phenylalanine included. CDR3 DNA only is kept here, 36 bases in frame from base 1. With the rest looked up from the reference TRBV9 and TRBJ2-6 genes rather than sequenced, the full variable domain is DSGVTQTPKHLITATGQRVTLRCSPRSGDLSVYWYQQSLDQGLQFLIQYYNGEERAKGNILERFSAQQFPDLHSELNLSSLELGDSALYFCASSVDGNVLTFGAGSRLTVL.